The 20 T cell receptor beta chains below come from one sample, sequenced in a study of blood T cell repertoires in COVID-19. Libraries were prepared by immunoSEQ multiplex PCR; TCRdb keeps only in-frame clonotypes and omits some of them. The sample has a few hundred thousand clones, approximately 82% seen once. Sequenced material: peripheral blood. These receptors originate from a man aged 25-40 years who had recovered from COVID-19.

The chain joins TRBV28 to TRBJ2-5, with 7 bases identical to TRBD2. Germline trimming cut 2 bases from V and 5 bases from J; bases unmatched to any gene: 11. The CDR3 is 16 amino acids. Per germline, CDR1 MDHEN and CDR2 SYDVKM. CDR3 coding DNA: TGTGCCAGCAGTTTAGTCTCGGGGGGTATTCAGGAGACCCAGTACTTC. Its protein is CASSLVSGGIQETQYF. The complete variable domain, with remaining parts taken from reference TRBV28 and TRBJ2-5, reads DVKVTQSSRYLVKRTGEKVFLECVQDMDHENMFWYRQDPGLGLRLIYFSYDVKMKEKGDIPEGYSVSREKKERFSLILESASTNQTSMYLCASSLVSGGIQETQYFGPGTRLLVL.

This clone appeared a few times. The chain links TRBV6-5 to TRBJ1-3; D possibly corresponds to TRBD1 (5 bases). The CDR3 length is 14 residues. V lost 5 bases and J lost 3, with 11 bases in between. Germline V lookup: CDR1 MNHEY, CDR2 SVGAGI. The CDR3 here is CASSPQGNGNTIYF. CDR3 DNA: TGTGCCAGCAGTCCCCAGGGAAATGGAAACACCATATATTTT.

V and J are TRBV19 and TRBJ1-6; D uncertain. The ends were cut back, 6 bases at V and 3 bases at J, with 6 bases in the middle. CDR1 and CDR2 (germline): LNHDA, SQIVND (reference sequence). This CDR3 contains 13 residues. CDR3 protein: CASSPFYNSPLHF. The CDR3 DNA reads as TGTGCCAGTAGCCCCTTCTATAATTCACCCCTCCACTTT.

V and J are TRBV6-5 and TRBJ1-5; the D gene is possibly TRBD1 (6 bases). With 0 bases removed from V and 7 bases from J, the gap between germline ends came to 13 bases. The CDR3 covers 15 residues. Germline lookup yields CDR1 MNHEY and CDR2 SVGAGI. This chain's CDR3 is CASSYSGRGEQPQHF. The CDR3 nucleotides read TGTGCCAGCAGTTACTCCGGGAGGGGGGAACAGCCCCAGCATTTT.

The CDR3 reads CASSAGTGNYNEQFF. DNA of the CDR3: TGTGCCAGCAGCGCAGGGACAGGGAATTACAATGAGCAGTTCTTC. The genes are TRBV9 and TRBJ2-1; 9 nucleotides align to TRBD1. The CDR3 contains 15 residues. The V segment lost 3 bases and the J segment 4 bases; nucleotides outside the gene matches: 5. CDR1 is SGDLS, CDR2 YYNGEE, per germline.

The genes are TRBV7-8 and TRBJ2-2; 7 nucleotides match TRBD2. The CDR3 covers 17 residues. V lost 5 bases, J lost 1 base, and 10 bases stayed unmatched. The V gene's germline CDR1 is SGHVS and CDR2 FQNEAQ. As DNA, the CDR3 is TGTGCCAGCAGCCGCCGAGTGGTAGCGGGGAACACCGGGGAGCTGTTTTTT. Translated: CASSRRVVAGNTGELFF.

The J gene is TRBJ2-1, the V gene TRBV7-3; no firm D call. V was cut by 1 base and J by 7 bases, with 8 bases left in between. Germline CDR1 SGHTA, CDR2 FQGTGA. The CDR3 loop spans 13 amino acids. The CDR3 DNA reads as TGTGCCAGCAGCTTAAATGCCAGGAATGAGCAGTTCTTC. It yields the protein CASSLNARNEQFF.

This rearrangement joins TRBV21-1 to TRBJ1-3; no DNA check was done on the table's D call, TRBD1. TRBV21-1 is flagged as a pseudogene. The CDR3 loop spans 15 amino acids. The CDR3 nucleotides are TGTGCCAGCAGCACCCCGGGACAGGCTGGAAACACCATATATTTT. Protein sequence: CASSTPGQAGNTIYF.

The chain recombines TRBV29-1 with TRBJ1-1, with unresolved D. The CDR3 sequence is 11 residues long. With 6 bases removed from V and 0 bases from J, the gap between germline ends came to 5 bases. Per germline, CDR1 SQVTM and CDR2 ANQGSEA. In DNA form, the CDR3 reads TGCAGCGTCGAGCTGAACACTGAAGCTTTCTTT. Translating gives CSVELNTEAFF.

This CDR3 reads CASSLTRRQETQYF. In nucleotides, the CDR3 is TGCGCCAGCAGCTTGACTAGAAGGCAAGAGACCCAGTACTTC. V usage is TRBV5-1 and J usage is TRBJ2-5, with D perhaps TRBD2 (5 bases). With 1 base removed from V and 2 bases from J, the gap between germline ends came to 9 bases. This CDR3 has 14 residues. The germline V gene has CDR1 SGHRS and CDR2 YFSETQ. The whole variable domain, remainder taken from reference TRBV5-1 and TRBJ2-5, is KAGVTQTPRYLIKTRGQQVTLSCSPISGHRSVSWYQQTPGQGLQFLFEYFSETQRNKGNFPGRFSGRQFSNSRSEMNVSTLELGDSALYLCASSLTRRQETQYFGPGTRLLVL.

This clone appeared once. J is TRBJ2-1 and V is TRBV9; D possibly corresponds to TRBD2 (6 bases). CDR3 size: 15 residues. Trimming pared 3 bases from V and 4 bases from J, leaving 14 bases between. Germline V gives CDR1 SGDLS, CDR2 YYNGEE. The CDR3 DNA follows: TGTGCCAGCAGCGCCGAACTAGCTCGGTACAATGAGCAGTTCTTC. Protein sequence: CASSAELARYNEQFF. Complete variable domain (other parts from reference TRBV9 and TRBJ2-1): DSGVTQTPKHLITATGQRVTLRCSPRSGDLSVYWYQQSLDQGLQFLIQYYNGEERAKGNILERFSAQQFPDLHSELNLSSLELGDSALYFCASSAELARYNEQFFGPGTRLTVL.

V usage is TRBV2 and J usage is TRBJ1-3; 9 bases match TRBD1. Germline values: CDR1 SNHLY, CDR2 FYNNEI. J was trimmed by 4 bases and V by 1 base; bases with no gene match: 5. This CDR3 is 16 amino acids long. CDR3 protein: CASSEVGQGPGNTIYF. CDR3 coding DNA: TGTGCCAGCAGTGAAGTGGGACAGGGTCCGGGAAACACCATATATTTT.

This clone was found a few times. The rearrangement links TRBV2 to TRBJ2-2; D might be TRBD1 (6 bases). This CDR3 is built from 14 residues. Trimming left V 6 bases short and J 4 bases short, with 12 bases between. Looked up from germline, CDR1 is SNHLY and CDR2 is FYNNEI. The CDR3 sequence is CASRTGSGTGELFF. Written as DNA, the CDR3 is TGTGCCAGCAGAACAGGGAGCGGCACCGGGGAGCTGTTTTTT. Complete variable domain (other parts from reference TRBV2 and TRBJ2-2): EPEVTQTPSHQVTQMGQEVILRCVPISNHLYFYWYRQILGQKVEFLVSFYNNEISEKSEIFDDQFSVERPDGSNFTLKIRSTKLEDSAMYFCASRTGSGTGELFFGEGSRLTVL.

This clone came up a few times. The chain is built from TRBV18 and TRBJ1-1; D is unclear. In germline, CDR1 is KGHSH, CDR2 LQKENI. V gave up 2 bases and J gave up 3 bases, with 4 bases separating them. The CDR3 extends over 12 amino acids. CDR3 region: CASSPGHTEAFF. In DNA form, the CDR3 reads TGTGCCAGCTCACCAGGGCACACTGAAGCTTTCTTT. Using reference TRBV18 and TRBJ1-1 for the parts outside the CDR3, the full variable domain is NAGVMQNPRHLVRRRGQEARLRCSPMKGHSHVYWYRQLPEEGLKFMVYLQKENIIDESGMPKERFSAEFPKEGPSILRIQQVVRGDSAAYFCASSPGHTEAFFGQGTRLTVV.

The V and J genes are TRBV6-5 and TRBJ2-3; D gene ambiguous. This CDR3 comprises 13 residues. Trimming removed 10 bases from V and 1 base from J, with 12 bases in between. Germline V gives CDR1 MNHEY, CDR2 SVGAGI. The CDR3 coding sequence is TGTGCCACCACCGGTCAACGCACAGATACGCAGTATTTT. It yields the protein CATTGQRTDTQYF.

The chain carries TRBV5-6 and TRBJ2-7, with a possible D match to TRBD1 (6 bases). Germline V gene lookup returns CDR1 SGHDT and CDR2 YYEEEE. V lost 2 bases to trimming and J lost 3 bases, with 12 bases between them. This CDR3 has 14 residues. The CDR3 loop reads CASSLQGQYYEQYV. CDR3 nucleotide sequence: TGTGCCAGCAGCTTACAGGGCCAATACTACGAGCAGTACGTC.

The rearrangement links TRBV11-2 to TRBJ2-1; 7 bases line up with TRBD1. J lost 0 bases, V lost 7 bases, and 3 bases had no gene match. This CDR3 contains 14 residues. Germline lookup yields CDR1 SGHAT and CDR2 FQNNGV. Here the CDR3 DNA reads TGTGCCAGCACCCGGGACAGCTCCTACAATGAGCAGTTCTTC. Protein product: CASTRDSSYNEQFF.

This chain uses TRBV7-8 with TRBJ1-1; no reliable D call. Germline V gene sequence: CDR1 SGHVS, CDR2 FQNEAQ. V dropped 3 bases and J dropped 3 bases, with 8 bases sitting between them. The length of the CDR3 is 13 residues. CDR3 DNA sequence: TGTGCCAGCAGCTTTAATCAGGACACTGAAGCTTTCTTT. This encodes CASSFNQDTEAFF.

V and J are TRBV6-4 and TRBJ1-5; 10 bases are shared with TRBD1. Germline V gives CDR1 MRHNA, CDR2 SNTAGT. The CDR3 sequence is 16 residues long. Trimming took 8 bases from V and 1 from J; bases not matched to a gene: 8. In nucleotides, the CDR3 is TGTGCCAGCGCCGGGACAGGGGTCAAGAGCAATCAGCCCCAGCATTTT. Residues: CASAGTGVKSNQPQHF.

CDR3 DNA sequence: TGTGCCAGCAGGACCCAGACAGGGCGGCAGCCCCAGCATTTT. Its protein is CASRTQTGRQPQHF. The chain carries TRBV28 and TRBJ1-5; TRBD1 aligns across 7 bases. CDR3 length: 14 amino acids. CDR1 is MDHEN, CDR2 SYDVKM, per germline. Trimming took 6 bases from V and 7 from J; bases not matched to a gene: 9.